The 20 T cell receptor beta chains below were found in one sample sequenced in a study of molecular identifiers for immune sequencing clone quantification. TCRdb re-derived calls from the PCR reads in MiXCR, one entry per CDR3 protein. The sample lists 80,000 to 100,000 distinct CDR3 sequences; approximately 24% were seen once. Sequenced input: naive CD8+ T cells from blood, with Jurkat cell RNA spiked in. Subset: FACS-sorted CD8+CD4-CCR7+CD45RA+ naive T cells. The receptors come from a human donor in good health. Some libraries in this study had Jurkat cell RNA spiked in.

Concerning this clonotype: This could be a read error, since a much larger clone is one nucleotide away. The chain is built from TRBV2 and TRBJ2-6; TRBD1 is a possible D gene (6 bases). Germline V CDR1 and CDR2: SNHLY, FYNNEI. Trimming removed 8 bases from V and 0 bases from J, with 20 bases in between. The CDR3 consists of 18 residues. The CDR3 loop reads CASHMGHFSGSGANVLTF. The DNA of the CDR3 is TGTGCCAGCCATATGGGACATTTCTCGGGCTCTGGGGCCAACGTCCTGACTTTC.

The chain is built from TRBV18 and TRBJ2-2, with D possibly matching TRBD2 (7 bases). CDR3 size: 15 residues. The ends were cut back, 3 bases at V and 5 bases at J, with 13 bases in the middle. CDR1 is KGHSH and CDR2 is LQKENI in the germline V gene. The CDR3 protein is CASSPRAGQTGELFF. The DNA for the CDR3 is TGTGCCAGCTCACCTCGAGCGGGACAAACCGGGGAGCTGTTTTTT.

Concerning this clonotype itself: An end of the junction does not agree with germline; a read error may underlie this. The chain has TRBV2 and TRBJ2-7; D call uncertain. CDR1 SNHLY and CDR2 FYNNEI come from the germline V gene. The CDR3 consists of 11 residues. The CDR3, as DNA: TGTGTCAGCAGTGTAGGGTACGAGCAGTACTTC. Amino acids: CVSSVGYEQYF.

This clonotype was counted ten times or more. The chain employs TRBV6-5 and TRBJ1-5, with D perhaps matching TRBD1 (6 bases). Trimming took off 2 bases at V and 7 bases at J, with 9 bases between the two ends. The CDR3 runs 13 residues. CDR1 and CDR2 from the germline V gene are MNHEY and SVGAGI. The DNA for the CDR3 is TGTGCCAGCAGTTACGGACAGTGGCAGCCCCAGCATTTT. This encodes CASSYGQWQPQHF.

In its sample, this clonotype was seen many times. The rearrangement joins TRBV24-1 to TRBJ2-1, with TRBD2 matching 11 bases. The germline gives CDR1 KGHDR, CDR2 SFDVKD. The CDR3 has 17 residues. V lost 5 bases to trimming and J lost 0 bases; unmatched junction nucleotides: 5. The CDR3 region has the DNA TGTGCCACCAGTGGGACTAGCGGGTCCCACTCCTACAATGAGCAGTTCTTC. Its protein product is CATSGTSGSHSYNEQFF.

As regards this clonotype: Being one base from a much bigger clone, this may be a read error. This chain joins TRBV7-9 and TRBJ2-2; D possibly corresponds to TRBD2 (5 bases). The CDR3 is 16 amino acids. Looked up from germline, CDR1 is SEHNR and CDR2 is FQNEAQ (reference sequence). The CDR3 protein is CARLPLQAWNTGEPFF. The CDR3 DNA follows: TGTGCCAGATTACCCCTACAAGCTTGGAACACCGGGGAGCCGTTTTTT.

Ten or more counts support this clonotype. In DNA form, the CDR3 reads TGTGCCAGTAGTATAGGATGGCGAGCGGGAGTGTTGGAGCAGTACTTC. Translating it yields CASSIGWRAGVLEQYF. The gene calls are TRBV19 and TRBJ2-7, with 8 bases identical to TRBD2. CDR3 size: 16 residues. Germline trimming cut 1 base from V and 7 bases from J; bases unmatched to any gene: 12. Germline lookup yields CDR1 LNHDA and CDR2 SQIVND (reference sequence). Combining the CDR3 with reference TRBV19 and TRBJ2-7 gives the whole variable domain DGGITQSPKYLFRKEGQNVTLSCEQNLNHDAMYWYRQDPGQGLRLIYYSQIVNDFQKGDIAEGYSVSREKKESFPLTVTSAQKNPTAFYLCASSIGWRAGVLEQYFGPGTRLTVT.

This clonotype came up many times. This chain joins TRBV7-9 and TRBJ2-2, with a tentative D call TRBD2 (6 bases). Germline V lookup: CDR1 SEHNR, CDR2 FQNEAQ (reference sequence). V gave up 2 bases and J gave up 4 bases, with 14 bases separating them. The CDR3 totals 16 residues. This chain's CDR3 is CASSLTSGDLTGELFF. The CDR3 DNA sequence: TGTGCCAGCAGCTTAACCTCGGGAGACCTCACCGGGGAGCTGTTTTTT.

Notes on this clonotype: It may be a read error: a sequence one base away is much more abundant. The chain has TRBV30 and TRBJ2-7; D is unclear. The length of the CDR3 is 12 residues. In germline, CDR1 is GTSNPN, CDR2 SVGIG (reference sequence). The CDR3 coding sequence is TGTACCTGGAGTGTCCCCATGGACGAGCAGTACTTC. This gives the protein CTWSVPMDEQYF.

This clonotype showed up many times. The chain has TRBV6-1 and TRBJ2-7; D call uncertain. Deletions cut 2 bases from V and 3 bases from J, with 11 bases between. CDR1 and CDR2 (germline): MNHNS, SASEGT. The CDR3 has 14 residues. CDR3 DNA sequence: TGTGCCAGCAGTGAAACTACGTGGGGCTACGAGCAGTACTTC. As protein: CASSETTWGYEQYF.

Remarks on this clonotype: The CDR3 end shows no conserved phenylalanine or tryptophan, and so a read error is likely. The V call is TRBV20-1, the J call TRBJ2-7; 9 nucleotides line up with TRBD2. The CDR3 runs to 15 residues. Germline V gene data show CDR1 as DFQATT and CDR2 as SNEGSKA (reference sequence). Trimming cost V 3 bases and J 2 bases; bases outside gene matches: 8. In DNA, the CDR3 is TGCAGTGCTAGGGGCCTAGCGGGAATTCCCTACGAGCAGTACTAC. This codes for CSARGLAGIPYEQYY.

This clonotype was found a few times. CDR3 sequence: CASSHGTAGDTEAFF. In nucleotides, the CDR3 is TGTGCCAGTAGTCACGGGACAGCTGGTGACACTGAAGCTTTCTTT. The chain employs TRBV19 and TRBJ1-1, with 7 bases that match TRBD1. The V and J ends lost 5 bases and 3 bases, in that order; junction bases with no gene match: 9. The germline V gene has CDR1 LNHDA and CDR2 SQIVND (reference sequence). This CDR3 region has 15 residues.

Regarding this clonotype: A much larger clone lies a single base off, so this may be a read error. V usage is TRBV28 and J usage is TRBJ2-5, with 14 bases aligning to TRBD2. The CDR3 contains 14 residues. In germline, CDR1 is MDHEN, CDR2 SYDVKM. CDR3 bases: TGTGCCAGCAGCCCGGGACTAGCGGGAGCTACCCTGTACTTC. Translated, it gives CASSPGLAGATLYF.

This clonotype came up a few times. The V gene is TRBV2, the J gene TRBJ2-7; 9 positions agree with TRBD1. There are 16 residues in the CDR3. Germline CDR1 SNHLY, CDR2 FYNNEI. V shed 4 bases and J 3 bases; nucleotides not matched to a gene: 10. CDR3 protein: CASSVELQGAFYEQYF. DNA of the CDR3: TGTGCCAGCAGTGTAGAATTACAGGGGGCGTTCTACGAGCAGTACTTC.

The chain joins TRBV7-9 to TRBJ2-1; D is unresolved. Germline CDR1 and CDR2: SEHNR and FQNEAQ (reference sequence). This CDR3 is built from 11 residues. The V gene lost 0 bases and the J gene lost 8 bases, with 2 bases spanning the gap. CDR3 nucleotides: TGTGCCAGCAGCTTAGCTGATGAGCAGTTCTTC. It yields the protein CASSLADEQFF. Together with reference TRBV7-9 and TRBJ2-1, the CDR3 gives the full variable domain: DTGVSQNPRHKITKRGQNVTFRCDPISEHNRLYWYRQTLGQGPEFLTYFQNEAQLEKSRLLSDRFSAERPKGSFSTLEIQRTEQGDSAMYLCASSLADEQFFGPGTRLTVL.

This clonotype was seen a handful of times. This chain links TRBV12-3 or TRBV12-4 with TRBJ2-1, with a tentative D call TRBD2 (6 bases). Trimming removed 4 bases at V and 8 bases at J, with 12 bases between. CDR3 size: 13 residues. The CDR3 sequence is CASSSPPGDEQFF. CDR3 sequence (DNA): TGTGCCAGCAGTTCCCCCCCGGGGGATGAGCAGTTCTTC.

This clonotype was seen a single time. As DNA, the CDR3 is TGCGCCAGCAGCCAGGATTCTACGAGGGGTTACCCCTACGAGCAGTACTTC. Residues: CASSQDSTRGYPYEQYF. The chain is built from TRBV4-3 and TRBJ2-7; possibly TRBD1 or TRBD2 for D (5 bases each). The CDR3 has 17 amino acids. V lost 3 bases and J 2 bases, leaving 20 bases between the germline ends. CDR1 is LGHNA and CDR2 is YSLEER in the germline V gene.

This clonotype was seen a handful of times. The chain uses TRBV28 and TRBJ2-5; D perhaps matches TRBD1 (5 bases). Per the germline V gene, CDR1 is MDHEN and CDR2 is SYDVKM. The CDR3 has 13 amino acids. Trimming took off 6 bases at V and 2 bases at J, with 10 bases between the two ends. The CDR3 DNA reads TGTGCCAGCAGCATCAGGGATCAAGAGACCCAGTACTTC. Protein: CASSIRDQETQYF.

As concerns this clonotype: A much larger clone differs from this one at a single base, so this may be a read error. The V call is TRBV7-8, the J call TRBJ1-1; 7 bases fit TRBD1. Germline V gene lookup returns CDR1 SGHVS and CDR2 FQNEAQ. The CDR3 has 13 residues. This chain's CDR3 is CASSWQGGTEALF. The CDR3 DNA reads TGTGCCAGCAGCTGGCAGGGGGGCACTGAAGCTCTCTTT. The variable domain in full, with the rest retrieved from reference TRBV7-8 and TRBJ1-1, is GAGVSQSPRYKVAKRGQDVALRCDPISGHVSLFWYQQALGQGPEFLTYFQNEAQLDKSGLPSDRFFAERPEGSVSTLKIQRTQQEDSAVYLCASSWQGGTEALFGQGTRLTVV.

This chain links TRBV21-1 with TRBJ2-5; TRBD1 is the table's D call and was not checked against the DNA. TRBV21-1 is assigned pseudogene status. The CDR3 contains 15 residues. CDR3: CASSKRATGEKTQYF. The CDR3 nucleotides are TGTGCCAGCAGCAAAAGGGCGACAGGGGAAAAGACCCAGTACTTC.